Listed below are T cell receptor beta chains from one sample, sequenced in a study of shared clonotypes between healthy human individuals. The table came from immunoSEQ multiplex PCR; TCRdb's copy has only in-frame clones and leaves some out. The table shows about 1.5 million clones, with approximately 98% occurring only once. The sample comprised naive CD4+ T cells sorted from blood. The receptors shown here come from a man aged 25-45 years in good health. The conserved cysteine and the conserved F or W are not part of the CDR3 here. Fields, in order: clone size, V gene, CDR3 protein. The size field is filled for only some rows; it gives once, few, many or a size class.

size: -
V: TRBV5-1
CDR3: ASSLPQGSTNEKLF

size: -
V: TRBV28
CDR3: ASSLAGDNEQF

size: -
V: TRBV18
CDR3: ASSPAENEQF

size: -
V: TRBV7-9
CDR3: ASSPGLGTGEAEQY

size: once
V: TRBV11-2
CDR3: ASSDFSERETQY

size: -
V: TRBV7-2
CDR3: ASSLRGGLAGGNEQF

size: -
V: TRBV19
CDR3: ASSNRDSLSNQPQH

size: -
V: TRBV18
CDR3: ASSPGTSGYNSYEQY

size: -
V: TRBV6-1
CDR3: ASNSGEATNEKLF

size: -
V: TRBV4-1
CDR3: ASSPTGRAYEQY

size: -
V: TRBV11-2
CDR3: ASSLGLGAGVGETQY

size: -
V: TRBV7-8
CDR3: ASSLAGPSSYEQY

size: -
V: TRBV29-1
CDR3: SVEQSTGADTQY

size: -
V: TRBV7-6
CDR3: ASFSPHSYSNQPQH

size: -
V: TRBV28
CDR3: ASSTVNQPQH

size: -
V: TRBV10-3
CDR3: AISEWRLGSYEQY

size: -
V: TRBV6-5
CDR3: ASSYRGPEQY

size: -
V: TRBV10-1
CDR3: ASSTGDRHYEQY

size: once
V: TRBV6-1
CDR3: ASRTPGQGGTEAF

size: -
V: TRBV2
CDR3: ASGGDRSTEAF

size: -
V: TRBV9
CDR3: ASSLRLAGPTDTQY

size: -
V: TRBV28
CDR3: ASSTAGRGHEQF

size: -
V: TRBV11-2
CDR3: ASSLFGAREKLF

size: -
V: TRBV18
CDR3: ASSAGANTEAF

size: -
V: TRBV2
CDR3: ASSVDRSNTEAF

size: -
V: TRBV2
CDR3: ASSVVREETQY

size: -
V: TRBV30
CDR3: AWIQGAAEAF

size: -
V: TRBV7-3
CDR3: ASGPYRGPPSGANVLT

size: -
V: TRBV18
CDR3: ASSPVGQGRAATNEKLF

size: -
V: TRBV27
CDR3: ASSFFTGVSETQY

size: -
V: TRBV30
CDR3: ALEEQY

size: -
V: TRBV11-2
CDR3: ASSYLSGPPYEQY

size: -
V: TRBV5-4
CDR3: ASTRAGGAEAF

size: once
V: TRBV28
CDR3: ASRQDNEQF

size: -
V: TRBV5-1
CDR3: ASSLEVGSGNEQF

size: -
V: TRBV9
CDR3: ASSVGSVGEQF

size: once
V: TRBV5-1
CDR3: ASSLEGPEQF

size: -
V: TRBV5-4
CDR3: ASSLESSYNEQF

size: once
V: TRBV6-5
CDR3: ASSYLGVNTEAF

size: -
V: TRBV25-1
CDR3: ASSVDPTTYEQY

size: -
V: TRBV5-5
CDR3: ASKLVVAGELF

size: -
V: TRBV9
CDR3: ASSVGQVLSTEAF

size: -
V: TRBV21-1
CDR3: ASSSSSGSSTIRVTDTQY

size: -
V: TRBV10-2
CDR3: ASNTRGATDTQY

size: -
V: TRBV30
CDR3: AWSRGGSQETQY

size: -
V: TRBV5-5
CDR3: ASSQSIQETQY

size: -
V: TRBV5-1
CDR3: ASSPGPSYNEQF

size: -
V: TRBV16
CDR3: ASSQGLQGGFQPQH

size: -
V: TRBV11-3
CDR3: ASSKGVTGANVLT

size: -
V: TRBV2
CDR3: ASSSPRTQY

size: -
V: TRBV5-1
CDR3: ASSPGRGGRAGGEQF

size: -
V: TRBV6-5
CDR3: ASSPTGNEQF

size: -
V: TRBV5-6
CDR3: ASSSPAFLYEQY

size: -
V: TRBV5-4
CDR3: ASSLGTAYNEQF

size: -
V: TRBV14
CDR3: ASSQGGGLAGYNEQF

size: -
V: TRBV10-3
CDR3: AISRTGAGDTQY

size: -
V: TRBV2
CDR3: ASSISTDTQY

size: -
V: TRBV5-1
CDR3: ASSLMTGSDTQY

size: -
V: TRBV10-2
CDR3: ASGIAGAYNEQF

size: -
V: TRBV7-9
CDR3: ASSEDRDSRSGYGYT